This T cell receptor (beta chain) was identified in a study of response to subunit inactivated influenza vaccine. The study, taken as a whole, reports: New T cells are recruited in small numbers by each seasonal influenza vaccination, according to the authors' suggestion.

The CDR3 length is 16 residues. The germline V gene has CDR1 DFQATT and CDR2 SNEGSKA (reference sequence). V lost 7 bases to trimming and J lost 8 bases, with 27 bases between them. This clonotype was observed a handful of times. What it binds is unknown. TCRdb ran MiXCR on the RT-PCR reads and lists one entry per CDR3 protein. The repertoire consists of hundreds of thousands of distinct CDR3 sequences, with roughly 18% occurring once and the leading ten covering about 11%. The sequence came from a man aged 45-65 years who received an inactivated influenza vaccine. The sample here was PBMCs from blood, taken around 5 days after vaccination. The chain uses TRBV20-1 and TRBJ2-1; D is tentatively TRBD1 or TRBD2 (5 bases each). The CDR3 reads CSVRDVYLKGPHEQFF. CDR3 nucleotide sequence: TGCAGTGTTAGGGACGTATACCTCAAAGGTCCCCATGAGCAGTTCTTC.